Following are 18 T cell receptor beta chains from one sample sequenced in a study of regulatory T cells in long-lasting Graves disease. Construction of TCR beta libraries relied on iRepertoire HTBI primers and on Arm-PCR targeting CDR3 regions. TCRdb ran MiXCR on the multiplex PCR reads and lists one entry per CDR3 protein. The table shows a few hundred thousand distinct CDR3 sequences, with around 20% occurring only once. Sample time point: persistent/refractory GD, antithyroid drugs over 5 years with positive TRAb. Construction of the TCR library relied on RNA isolated from PBMCs. Material: peripheral blood mononuclear cells (PBMCs), obtained when the disease was refractory, from a patient treated with antithyroid drugs. All receptors derive from a female donor with Graves disease.

This clonotype was detected ten times or more. V and J are TRBV7-8 and TRBJ1-6, with a weak D call TRBD1 (5 bases). With 0 bases removed from V and 10 bases from J, the gap between germline ends came to 13 bases. There are 15 residues in the CDR3. Germline CDR1 and CDR2: SGHVS and FQNEAQ. The CDR3 nucleotides are TGTGCCAGCAGCTTAGCGAGGGGAAACGGGTCACCCCTCCACTTT. Translating it yields CASSLARGNGSPLHF.

About this clonotype: This sequence may be a read error, since a much larger clone differs from it by one base. The chain recombines TRBV19 with TRBJ2-2, with D possibly matching TRBD1 (6 bases). Trimming cost V 4 bases and J 4 bases, with 13 bases left between them. Germline V gene lookup returns CDR1 LNHDA and CDR2 SQIVND (reference sequence). There are 15 residues in the CDR3. The DNA for the CDR3 is TGTGCCAGTAGTAGACAGGCCTTAACCACCGGGGAGCTGTTTTTT. It translates to CASSRQALTTGELFF.

The J gene is TRBJ1-1, the V gene TRBV4-1; 9 bases map to TRBD1. Germline V gives CDR1 MGHRA, CDR2 YSYEKL. The CDR3 length is 15 residues. Trimming cost V 4 bases and J 4 bases; bases outside gene matches: 7. CDR3 loop: CASSPGQGPGTEAFF. The CDR3 DNA follows: TGCGCCAGCAGCCCGGGACAGGGCCCGGGCACTGAAGCTTTCTTT.

Written as DNA, the CDR3 is TGCAGCGTTGAGTTCAGGGAGTTCGTTTCAGAGACCCAGTACTTC. Residues: CSVEFREFVSETQYF. V is TRBV29-1 and J is TRBJ2-5; either TRBD1 or TRBD2 may supply D (5 bases each). This CDR3 is built from 15 residues. Germline V gene lookup returns CDR1 SQVTM and CDR2 ANQGSEA. The germline V and J ends were trimmed by 3 bases and 4 bases, with 18 bases remaining between them.

This clonotype was counted at least ten times. The rearrangement joins TRBV12-3 or TRBV12-4 to TRBJ2-6; D unclear. This CDR3 region has 14 residues. Trimming stripped 6 bases from V and 1 base from J, with 7 bases between. The CDR3 sequence is CASSQPSGANVLTF. Written as DNA, the CDR3 is TGTGCCAGCAGCCAACCGTCTGGGGCCAACGTCCTGACTTTC.

Only a few counts were recorded for this clonotype. V gene TRBV28 combines with J gene TRBJ2-5; the match to TRBD2 covers 12 bases. This CDR3 spans 16 amino acids. The germline gives CDR1 MDHEN, CDR2 SYDVKM. The V and J ends lost 4 bases and 0 bases, in that order; junction bases with no gene match: 3. The DNA for the CDR3 is TGTGCCAGCAGTTGGGGACTAGCGGGTAACCAAGAGACCCAGTACTTC. This sequence encodes CASSWGLAGNQETQYF.

This chain joins TRBV29-1 and TRBJ2-2; D possibly corresponds to TRBD1 (6 bases). Germline CDR1 reads SQVTM; CDR2 reads ANQGSEA. V lost 7 bases and J lost 0, with 12 bases in between. The CDR3 totals 14 residues. The CDR3 protein is CSGRQEPNTGELFF. The CDR3 region has the DNA TGCAGCGGGCGACAGGAGCCGAACACCGGGGAGCTGTTTTTT.

This clonotype was observed a handful of times. The chain has TRBV2 and TRBJ1-3; tentative D call: TRBD1 (5 bases). CDR1 is SNHLY, CDR2 FYNNEI, per germline. The CDR3 extends over 13 amino acids. The V end lost 6 bases, the J end lost 0 bases, and 6 bases lay between the germline ends. The CDR3 bases are TGTGCCAGCAGGCAGGGCTCTGGAAACACCATATATTTT. Encoded protein: CASRQGSGNTIYF.

This clonotype was picked up a small number of times. The chain couples TRBV6-5 to TRBJ1-6; 7 nucleotides agree with TRBD1. V lost 4 bases, J lost 10 bases, and 4 bases stayed unmatched. Germline values: CDR1 MNHEY, CDR2 SVGAGI. CDR3 length: 13 residues. In DNA form, the CDR3 reads TGTGCCAGCAGTTGGGACAGAGAATCACCCCTCCACTTT. Protein sequence: CASSWDRESPLHF.

Many counts were recorded for this clonotype. V usage is TRBV10-3 and J usage is TRBJ2-3; 10 bases fit TRBD1. Germline V gene sequence: CDR1 ENHRY, CDR2 SYGVKD. The CDR3 covers 13 residues. The ends lost 6 bases at V and 4 bases at J; junction bases unmatched: 1. The CDR3 loop is CAIRGQGSDTQYF. Here the CDR3 DNA reads TGTGCCATCAGGGGACAGGGGTCAGATACGCAGTATTTT.

This clonotype was detected only a few times. The rearrangement joins TRBV6-1 to TRBJ2-7; 7 bases align to TRBD1. Trimming removed 5 bases from V and 2 bases from J; junction bases left unmatched: 9. Germline V gives CDR1 MNHNS, CDR2 SASEGT. The CDR3 spans 15 residues. CDR3 bases: TGTGCCAGCAGTAAGTCTCGGACAGGAACCTACGAGCAGTACTTC. Amino acids: CASSKSRTGTYEQYF.

The V call is TRBV28, the J call TRBJ1-2; no reliable D call. The CDR3 is 12 residues long. CDR1 and CDR2 (germline): MDHEN, SYDVKM. Trimming stripped 3 bases from V and 8 bases from J, with 10 bases between. CDR3 sequence: CASSLVRRGYTF. As DNA, the CDR3 is TGTGCCAGCAGTTTGGTACGGCGAGGCTACACCTTC.

This clonotype was observed many times. Written as DNA, the CDR3 is TGCAGTGCTAGAGGGACAGGCGCTTTAAGCAATCAGCCCCAGCATTTT. This encodes CSARGTGALSNQPQHF. The rearrangement joins TRBV20-1 to TRBJ1-5, with TRBD1 matching over 7 bases. The germline V gene encodes CDR1 DFQATT and CDR2 SNEGSKA (reference sequence). CDR3 length: 16 residues. V was clipped by 1 base and J by 1 base; unmatched bases: 7.

There are many counts of this clonotype. The V gene is TRBV20-1, the J gene TRBJ2-7, with 9 nucleotides matching TRBD2. Looked up from germline, CDR1 is DFQATT and CDR2 is SNEGSKA (reference sequence). The length of the CDR3 is 14 residues. V was clipped by 5 bases and J by 3 bases; unmatched bases: 8. The CDR3 loop reads CSAPSGKINYEQYF. CDR3 nucleotide sequence: TGCAGTGCTCCTAGCGGGAAGATAAACTACGAGCAGTACTTC.

This clonotype has a count of ten or more. The V call is TRBV3-1, the J call TRBJ1-1; D remains unclear. With 4 bases removed from V and 4 bases from J, the gap between germline ends came to 10 bases. Germline CDR1 and CDR2: LGHDT and YNNKEL (reference sequence). This CDR3 has 13 residues. CDR3 bases: TGTGCCAGCAGCCCCCGGCGAGTCACTGAAGCTTTCTTT. As protein: CASSPRRVTEAFF.

This clonotype was detected a few times. The J gene is TRBJ2-5, the V gene TRBV20-1; D may be TRBD1 or TRBD2 (6 bases each). The V end was cut by 3 bases, the J end by 3 bases, with 11 bases between. CDR3 length: 13 amino acids. In germline, CDR1 is DFQATT, CDR2 SNEGSKA (reference sequence). The CDR3 region is CSASLGGEETQYF. The CDR3 DNA reads as TGCAGTGCTAGTTTGGGGGGCGAAGAGACCCAGTACTTC.

The rearrangement joins TRBV4-2 to TRBJ2-7, with D unresolved. CDR3 size: 14 residues. Germline CDR1 reads LGHNA; CDR2 reads YNFKEQ. The ends were cut back, 0 bases at V and 0 bases at J, with 6 bases in the middle. DNA of the CDR3: TGTGCCAGCAGCCAAGATATGGGCTCCTACGAGCAGTACTTC. It specifies CASSQDMGSYEQYF.

The sample holds many counts of this clonotype. This rearrangement joins TRBV7-9 to TRBJ2-5; D may be TRBD2 (5 bases). V lost 6 bases to trimming and J lost 1 base, with 18 bases between them. Germline V gene lookup returns CDR1 SEHNR and CDR2 FQNEAQ (reference sequence). The CDR3 sequence is 16 residues long. CDR3 sequence: CASSPPSTKPQETQYF. CDR3 sequence (DNA): TGTGCCAGCAGTCCCCCGTCGACTAAGCCCCAAGAGACCCAGTACTTC.